This T cell receptor beta chain is from a study of metastatic and nonmetastatic thyroid tumors (dated by TCRdb to about 2020). About the investigation overall: Repertoires from peripheral blood and from tumor or nodule tissue samples of malignant and benign thyroid patients were compared.

What the research found in general, with its limitations: TCR beta diversity was reported as significantly higher in malignant tumors than in benign nodules, in both blood and tumor samples.

Before undergoing thyroid surgery, none of the patients had been given any kind of treatment. The study retrospectively analysed patient clinical samples collected from the early 2010s to the late 2010s using T-cell receptor beta sequencing. To prepare the library, PCR was applied. The sequencer was an Illumina HiSeq 4000. High-throughput sequencing was used to profile the CDR3 region of the TCR beta-chain in every patient. The original pipeline was this. CDR3 differences across clinicopathological groups were used to build a classifier for discriminating distant-metastatic papillary thyroid cancer patients. The Shannon index was used to measure repertoire diversity, and the Morisita-Horn index was used to measure how similar tumor and blood repertoires were. Clones were called with MiXCR by TCRdb after fastp trimmed the public reads at Q25, and only in-frame beta chains were retained. The V and J calls, along with clone size, are taken from TCRdb and not from the paper's own processing. Here the sample has 40,000 to 50,000 clones; 9% to 13% occur a single time. Together, the top ten hold approximately 10% of the sample.

This clone has more than one count but fewer than ten. No antigen is known for it. No quality values exist for individual bases; no much larger clone is one base distant. Taken from the germline V gene, the CDR1 and CDR2 loops are MNHEY and SVGAGI. Between the V and J ends, shortened by 3 bases and 4 bases respectively, the junction contains 10 bases. From the cysteine up to the phenylalanine, the CDR3 has a length of 13 residues. The kept DNA is CDR3 alone, 39 bases in frame from the first base. The origin of this receptor is a male donor with papillary thyroid cancer or a benign thyroid nodule (not recorded which). Some clones in this sample may be carry-over from other donors' samples. The chain is assembled from TRBV6-5 and TRBJ2-7, with the D gene not clear enough to name. Input material: blood. The CDR3 protein is CASSYSGPYEQYF. The nucleotide sequence reads as follows: TGTGCCAGCAGTTATTCTGGACCTTACGAGCAGTACTTC.